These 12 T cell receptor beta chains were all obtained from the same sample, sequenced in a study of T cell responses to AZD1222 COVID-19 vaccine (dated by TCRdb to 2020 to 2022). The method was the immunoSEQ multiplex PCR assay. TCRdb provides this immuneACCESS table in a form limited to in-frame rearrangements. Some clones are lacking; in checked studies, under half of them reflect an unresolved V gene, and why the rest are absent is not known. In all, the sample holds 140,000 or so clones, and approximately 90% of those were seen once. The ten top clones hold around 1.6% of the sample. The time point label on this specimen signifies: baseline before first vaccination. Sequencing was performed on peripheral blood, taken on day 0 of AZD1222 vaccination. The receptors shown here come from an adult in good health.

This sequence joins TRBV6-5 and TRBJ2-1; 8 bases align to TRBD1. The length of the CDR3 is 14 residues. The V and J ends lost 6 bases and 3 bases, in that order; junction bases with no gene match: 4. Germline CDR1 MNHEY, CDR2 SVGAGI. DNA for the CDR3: TGTGCCAGCAGGCAGGGGGCGGTCTACAATGAGCAGTTCTTC. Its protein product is CASRQGAVYNEQFF.

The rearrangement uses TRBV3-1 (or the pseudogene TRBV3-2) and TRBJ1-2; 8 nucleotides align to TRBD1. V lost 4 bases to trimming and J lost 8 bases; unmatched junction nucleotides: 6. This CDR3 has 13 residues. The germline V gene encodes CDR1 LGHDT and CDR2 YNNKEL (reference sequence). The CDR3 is CASSLGQGKGYTF. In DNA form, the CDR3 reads TGTGCCAGCAGCCTTGGACAGGGTAAAGGCTACACCTTC.

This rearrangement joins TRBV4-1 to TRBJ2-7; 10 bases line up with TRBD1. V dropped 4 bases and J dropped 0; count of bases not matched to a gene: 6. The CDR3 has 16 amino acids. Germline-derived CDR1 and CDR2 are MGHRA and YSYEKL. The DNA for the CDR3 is TGCGCCAGCAGCCCGGGACAGGGGACAAGCTCCTACGAGCAGTACTTC. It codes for CASSPGQGTSSYEQYF.

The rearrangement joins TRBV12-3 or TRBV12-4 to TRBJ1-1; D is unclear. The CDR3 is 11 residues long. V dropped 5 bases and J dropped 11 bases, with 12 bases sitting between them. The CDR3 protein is CASSPKGRAFF. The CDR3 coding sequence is TGTGCCAGCAGTCCAAAAGGGAGGGCTTTCTTT.

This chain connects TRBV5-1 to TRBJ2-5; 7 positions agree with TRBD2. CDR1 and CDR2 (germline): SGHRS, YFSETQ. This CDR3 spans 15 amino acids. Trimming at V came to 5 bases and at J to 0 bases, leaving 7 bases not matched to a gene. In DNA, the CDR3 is TGCGCCAGCAGTCACAGCGGGGTCCACCAAGAGACCCAGTACTTC. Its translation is CASSHSGVHQETQYF.

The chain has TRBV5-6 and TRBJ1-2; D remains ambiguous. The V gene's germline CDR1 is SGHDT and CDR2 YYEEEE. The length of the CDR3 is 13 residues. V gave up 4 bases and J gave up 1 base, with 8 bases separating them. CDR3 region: CASSLDFNYGYTF. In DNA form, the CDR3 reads TGTGCCAGCAGCCTAGACTTTAACTATGGCTACACCTTC.

The CDR3 loop reads CASSLGGTGEYEQYF. CDR3 DNA: TGTGCCAGCAGCTTAGGCGGGACAGGGGAATACGAGCAGTACTTC. The V call is TRBV7-2, the J call TRBJ2-7; 10 bases align to TRBD1. V shed 1 base, J shed 4 bases, and the junction held 4 bases outside the gene matches. The CDR3 covers 15 residues. Germline V gene lookup returns CDR1 SGHTA and CDR2 FQGNSA.

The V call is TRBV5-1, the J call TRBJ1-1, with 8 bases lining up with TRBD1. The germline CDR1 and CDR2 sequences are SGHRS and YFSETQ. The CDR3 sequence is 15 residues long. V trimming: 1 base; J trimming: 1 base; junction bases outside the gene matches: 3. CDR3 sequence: CASSLPGTGNTEAFF. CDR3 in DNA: TGCGCCAGCAGCTTGCCCGGGACAGGGAACACTGAAGCTTTCTTT.

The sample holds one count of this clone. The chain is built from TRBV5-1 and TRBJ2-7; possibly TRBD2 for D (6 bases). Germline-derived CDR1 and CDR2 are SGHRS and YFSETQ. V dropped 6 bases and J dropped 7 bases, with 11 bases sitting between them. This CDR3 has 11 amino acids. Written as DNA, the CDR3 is TGCGCCAGCAATCTGGGGGGTGAGCAGTACTTC. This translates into CASNLGGEQYF.

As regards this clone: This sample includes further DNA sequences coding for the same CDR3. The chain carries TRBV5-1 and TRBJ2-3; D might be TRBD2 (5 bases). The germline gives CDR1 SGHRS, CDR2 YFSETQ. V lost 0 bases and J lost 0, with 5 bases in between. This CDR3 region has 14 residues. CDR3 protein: CASSLAGSTDTQYF. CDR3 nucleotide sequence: TGCGCCAGCAGCTTGGCGGGAAGCACAGATACGCAGTATTTT.

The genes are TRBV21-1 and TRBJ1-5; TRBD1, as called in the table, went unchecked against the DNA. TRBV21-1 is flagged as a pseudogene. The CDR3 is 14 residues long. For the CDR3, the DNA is TGTGCCAGCAGCTCGGGACAGGGTATCGGGCCCCAGCATTTT. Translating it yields CASSSGQGIGPQHF.

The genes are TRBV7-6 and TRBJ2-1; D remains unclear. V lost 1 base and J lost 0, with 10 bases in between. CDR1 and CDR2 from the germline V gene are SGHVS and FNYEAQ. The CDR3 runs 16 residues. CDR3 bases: TGTGCCAGCAGCTTAGTCGCCGAGGCCTCCTACAATGAGCAGTTCTTC. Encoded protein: CASSLVAEASYNEQFF.